One and the same sample provided the 24 T cell receptor beta chains below, sequenced in a study of T cells in tumors after PD-1 blockade. Produced via immunoSEQ multiplex PCR; TCRdb's table is partial and in-frame only. The sample has 35,000 or so clones, just under 80% seen once. The sequencing here drew on PBMCs, taken before anti-PD-1 treatment. The receptors come from a human donor with basal cell carcinoma.

The J gene is TRBJ2-1, the V gene TRBV6-2 or TRBV6-3, with 9 bases matching TRBD1. With 6 bases clipped from V and 9 bases from J, the junction kept 9 bases outside the gene matches. Germline CDR1 and CDR2: MNHEY and SVGEGT. This CDR3 comprises 14 residues. The chain's CDR3 is CASSWDREFPEQFF. The CDR3 nucleotides read TGTGCCAGCAGCTGGGACAGGGAGTTTCCTGAGCAGTTCTTC.

This chain uses TRBV9 with TRBJ2-3; 10 positions agree with TRBD1. The CDR3 is 17 residues long. Germline trimming cut 0 bases from V and 5 bases from J; bases unmatched to any gene: 9. CDR1 and CDR2 from the germline V gene are SGDLS and YYNGEE. Here the CDR3 DNA reads TGTGCCAGCAGCGTAGGAGGGGGGACAGGGGTTGGAGATACGCAGTATTTT. Translated, it gives CASSVGGGTGVGDTQYF.

The V gene is TRBV5-3, the J gene TRBJ2-2; D possibly corresponds to TRBD1 (6 bases). TRBV5-3 is assigned to the ORF class and has an uncertain function. The CDR3 sequence is 17 residues long. Trimming took off 1 base at V and 5 bases at J, with 18 bases between the two ends. In DNA, the CDR3 is TGTGCCAGAAGCTTGAGTAACAGGGATGTATGTACCGGGGAGCTGTTTTTT. Encoded protein: CARSLSNRDVCTGELFF.

This clone was picked up one time. The chain recombines TRBV29-1 with TRBJ2-5, with D perhaps matching TRBD2 (5 bases). The CDR3 runs to 14 residues. The germline V gene has CDR1 SQVTM and CDR2 ANQGSEA. V was shortened by 7 bases and J by 9 bases, with 24 bases between the two germline ends. CDR3 amino acids: CSDGEPIETRAQYF. CDR3 nucleotides: TGCAGCGACGGGGAACCAATAGAGACCCGGGCCCAGTACTTC.

This clone occurred once. CDR3: CATQGWGTDTQYF. The CDR3 DNA follows: TGTGCCACCCAAGGTTGGGGCACAGATACGCAGTATTTT. This chain links TRBV11-3 with TRBJ2-3; D not resolved. In germline, CDR1 is SGHNT, CDR2 YENEEA. CDR3 size: 13 residues. Trimming took off 10 bases at V and 1 base at J, with 12 bases between the two ends. The whole variable domain, remainder taken from reference TRBV11-3 and TRBJ2-3, is EAGVVQSPRYKIIEKKQPVAFWCNPISGHNTLYWYLQNLGQGPELLIRYENEEAVDDSQLPKDRFSAERLKGVDSTLKIQPAELGDSAVYLCATQGWGTDTQYFGPGTRLTVL.

The V call is TRBV24-1, the J call TRBJ2-7; TRBD2 aligns across 13 bases. The CDR3 is 15 residues long. V lost 4 bases, J lost 6 bases, and 5 bases stayed unmatched. Per the germline V gene, CDR1 is KGHDR and CDR2 is SFDVKD. CDR3: CATSDRTSGSGEQYF. CDR3 nucleotides: TGTGCCACCAGTGACCGGACTAGCGGGAGTGGCGAGCAGTACTTC.

This clone was observed once. The rearrangement links TRBV18 to TRBJ1-2; D is undetermined. Per the germline V gene, CDR1 is KGHSH and CDR2 is LQKENI. Trimming stripped 3 bases from V and 4 bases from J, with 12 bases between. This CDR3 is 14 amino acids long. The CDR3 nucleotides read TGTGCCAGCTCACCGGCCGGCGAATTCTATGGCTACACCTTC. It encodes CASSPAGEFYGYTF.

The chain has TRBV5-5 and TRBJ2-1, with TRBD2 matching over 16 bases. The CDR3 covers 20 residues. Trimming cost V 6 bases and J 7 bases; bases outside gene matches: 19. Germline V gene sequence: CDR1 SGHKS, CDR2 YYEKEE (reference sequence). The CDR3 spells CASNKPRGTSGGAFQNEQFF. In DNA form, the CDR3 reads TGTGCCAGCAACAAGCCTCGTGGGACTAGCGGGGGGGCATTTCAAAATGAGCAGTTCTTC. Looking up the rest from reference TRBV5-5 and TRBJ2-1 gives the full variable domain: DAGVTQSPTHLIKTRGQQVTLRCSPISGHKSVSWYQQVLGQGPQFIFQYYEKEERGRGNFPDRFSARQFPNYSSELNVNALLLGDSALYLCASNKPRGTSGGAFQNEQFFGPGTRLTVL.

CDR3 sequence (DNA): TGTGCCAGCTCACCTCAGGGCTCCTATAATTCACCCCTCCACTTT. This encodes CASSPQGSYNSPLHF. The chain has TRBV18 and TRBJ1-6, with a tentative D call TRBD1 (5 bases). The CDR3 contains 15 residues. The V gene's germline CDR1 is KGHSH and CDR2 LQKENI. Trimming cost V 3 bases and J 0 bases, with 6 bases left between them.

This sequence joins TRBV11-3 and TRBJ1-1; D gene uncertain. Germline CDR1 reads SGHNT; CDR2 reads YENEEA. The CDR3 is made up of 16 amino acids. V shed 5 bases and J shed 5 bases, with 21 bases lying between them. CDR3 loop: CASSPRRQSQRTEAFF. The DNA of the CDR3 is TGTGCCAGCAGCCCCCGTAGGCAATCTCAGCGAACTGAAGCTTTCTTT.

The chain uses TRBV7-3 and TRBJ2-1; 9 bases are shared with TRBD2. V shed 6 bases and J 4 bases; nucleotides not matched to a gene: 7. The CDR3 totals 15 residues. Germline V gives CDR1 SGHTA, CDR2 FQGTGA. The CDR3 DNA reads as TGTGCCAGCAGTTTGACTAGCGGCTATTACAATGAGCAGTTCTTC. It codes for CASSLTSGYYNEQFF.

The gene calls are TRBV30 and TRBJ2-1; D perhaps matches TRBD1 (6 bases). The CDR3 spans 17 residues. V lost 3 bases to trimming and J lost 0 bases, with 18 bases between them. Germline CDR1 is GTSNPN and CDR2 is SVGIG (reference sequence). The DNA for the CDR3 is TGTGCCTGGAGGCGGAGTACTTGGGACACCTCCTACAATGAGCAGTTCTTC. Translation gives CAWRRSTWDTSYNEQFF.

This clone came up a few times. The chain links TRBV19 to TRBJ2-5; 9 bases agree with TRBD2. V trimming: 3 bases; J trimming: 2 bases; junction bases outside the gene matches: 10. Germline CDR1 is LNHDA and CDR2 is SQIVND (reference sequence). The CDR3 length is 17 residues. CDR3 sequence: CASSMNSGRARQETQYF. CDR3 nucleotides: TGTGCCAGTAGTATGAATAGCGGGAGAGCGCGTCAAGAGACCCAGTACTTC.

The V and J genes are TRBV14 and TRBJ2-3, with a possible D match to TRBD2 (5 bases). Trimming stripped 7 bases from V and 5 bases from J, with 22 bases between. Germline CDR1 reads SGHDN; CDR2 reads FVKESK. The CDR3 consists of 16 residues. The CDR3 protein is CASTPFNAGRGDTQYF. CDR3 nucleotides: TGTGCCAGCACTCCCTTTAATGCCGGTCGGGGAGATACGCAGTATTTT.

The J gene is TRBJ2-1, the V gene TRBV7-2; 14 bases match TRBD2. V shed 5 bases, J shed 8 bases, and the junction held 8 bases outside the gene matches. There are 16 residues in the CDR3. The V gene's germline CDR1 is SGHTA and CDR2 FQGNSA. In DNA, the CDR3 is TGTGCCAGCAGCCCGGGACTAGCGGGAGCAGCTGATGAGCAGTTCTTC. Translated, it gives CASSPGLAGAADEQFF.

This clone was counted once. V is TRBV4-3 and J is TRBJ2-2; D gene uncertain. This CDR3 is built from 18 residues. Germline values: CDR1 LGHNA, CDR2 YSLEER. V shed 1 base and J shed 1 base, with 16 bases lying between them. In DNA, the CDR3 is TGCGCCAGCAGCCAAGGGGGTCTTTCAGCCCTGAACACCGGGGAGCTGTTTTTT. This gives the protein CASSQGGLSALNTGELFF.

This chain connects TRBV3-1 (or the pseudogene TRBV3-2) to TRBJ2-2; D perhaps matches TRBD1 (6 bases). CDR1 and CDR2 (germline): LGHDT, YNNKEL (reference sequence). The germline V and J ends were trimmed by 4 bases and 4 bases, with 13 bases remaining between them. The CDR3 has 15 residues. The CDR3 DNA follows: TGTGCCAGCAGCCGACGGACAGAGGCCACCGGGGAGCTGTTTTTT. It specifies CASSRRTEATGELFF.

This rearrangement joins TRBV11-3 to TRBJ1-3, with no clear D. Germline V gene lookup returns CDR1 SGHNT and CDR2 YENEEA. The CDR3 loop spans 16 amino acids. V lost 3 bases and J 2 bases, leaving 14 bases between the germline ends. Here the CDR3 DNA reads TGTGCCAGCAGCTTTGGGTCGGCCCTCCCTGGAAACACCATATATTTT. It codes for CASSFGSALPGNTIYF.

This clone was counted only a few times. This chain connects TRBV11-3 to TRBJ1-1; D not resolved. Germline V gene data show CDR1 as SGHNT and CDR2 as YENEEA. The CDR3 spans 13 residues. Between the trimmed V and J ends, which lost 1 base and 5 bases, there was a span of 8 bases. The CDR3 sequence is CASSLGTGTEAFF. DNA of the CDR3: TGTGCCAGCAGCTTAGGGACGGGGACTGAAGCTTTCTTT.

The chain has TRBV15 and TRBJ2-1; D unresolved. The V gene's germline CDR1 is LNHNV and CDR2 YYDKDF (reference sequence). This CDR3 has 15 amino acids. Trimming cost V 0 bases and J 5 bases, with 11 bases left between them. CDR3 protein: CATSRDQAADNEQFF. Here the CDR3 DNA reads TGTGCCACCAGCAGAGATCAGGCGGCGGACAATGAGCAGTTCTTC.

The chain couples TRBV7-2 to TRBJ2-2, with 11 bases lining up with TRBD2. The CDR3 has 15 residues. V gave up 7 bases and J gave up 4 bases; unmatched junction bases: 5. Germline V gene lookup returns CDR1 SGHTA and CDR2 FQGNSA. CDR3 nucleotides: TGTGCCAGCACCCCTCTAGCGGGGGGCACCGGGGAGCTGTTTTTT. Protein product: CASTPLAGGTGELFF.

This clone was recorded a few times. The rearrangement joins TRBV5-6 to TRBJ1-6; D unclear. V was cut by 2 bases and J by 7 bases, with 10 bases left in between. This CDR3 comprises 14 residues. Per the germline V gene, CDR1 is SGHDT and CDR2 is YYEEEE. The CDR3 here is CASSFWQRNSPLHF. The CDR3 coding sequence is TGTGCCAGCAGCTTTTGGCAGAGGAATTCACCCCTCCACTTT.

The chain has TRBV28 and TRBJ2-1; D possibly matches TRBD1 or TRBD2 (5 bases each). From germline, CDR1 is MDHEN and CDR2 SYDVKM. Deletions cut 2 bases from V and 15 bases from J, with 14 bases between. The CDR3 is 12 amino acids. CDR3 DNA sequence: TGTGCCAGCAGTTTAGGTATTGGGGGTCCGTTCTTC. Translation: CASSLGIGGPFF.

This chain links TRBV30 with TRBJ1-4; D ambiguous. Germline loops: CDR1 GTSNPN, CDR2 SVGIG (reference sequence). Trimming stripped 1 base from V and 8 bases from J, with 14 bases between. CDR3 length: 14 amino acids. The CDR3 DNA follows: TGTGCCTGGAGTGGTGACTCGATTTTGGAAAAACTGTTTTTT. Protein: CAWSGDSILEKLFF.